These 3 T cell receptor beta chains originate from one sample sequenced in a study of blood T cell repertoires in COVID-19. The table came from immunoSEQ multiplex PCR; TCRdb's copy has only in-frame clones and leaves some out. The sample holds about 190,000 clones; about 88% are singletons and the top ten take 3.2%. Sequences were obtained from PBMCs or T cells enriched from blood (not recorded which). Receptors originate from a woman between 25 and 40 years old who had recovered from COVID-19.

This clone was counted a few times. The chain has TRBV10-2 and TRBJ2-2; D ambiguous. The CDR3 runs to 12 residues. Trimming cost V 7 bases and J 5 bases, with 8 bases left between them. Germline V gene sequence: CDR1 WSHSY, CDR2 SAAADI. CDR3 sequence: CASNLNTGELFF. The CDR3 DNA reads TGCGCCAGCAACCTAAATACCGGGGAGCTGTTTTTT.

V gene TRBV5-6 combines with J gene TRBJ2-7; tentatively, D is TRBD2 (6 bases). This CDR3 contains 13 residues. The V end lost 7 bases, the J end lost 0 bases, and 11 bases lay between the germline ends. CDR1 and CDR2 (germline): SGHDT, YYEEEE. Here the CDR3 reads CASFGTSSYEQYF. For the CDR3, the DNA is TGTGCCAGCTTCGGGACTTCCTCCTACGAGCAGTACTTC.

The chain uses TRBV20-1 and TRBJ2-7; D is unclear. Trimming stripped 3 bases from V and 6 bases from J, with 9 bases between. There are 11 residues in the CDR3. CDR1 DFQATT and CDR2 SNEGSKA come from the germline V gene (reference sequence). CDR3 DNA sequence: TGCAGTGCTAGCCCCTATGGCGAGCAGTACTTC. Its protein is CSASPYGEQYF.